This TCR beta chain is drawn from a study of blood T cell repertoires in COVID-19. Assay used: immunoSEQ multiplex PCR; TCRdb lists only in-frame clones, some missing. The repertoire holds 200,000 to 300,000 clones, with roughly four fifths as singletons. The CDR3 sequence is 16 residues long. Germline V gives CDR1 MGHDK, CDR2 SYGVNS. The trim removed 3 bases at V and 0 bases at J, leaving 4 bases unmatched. This clone appeared a single time. This sequence joins TRBV25-1 and TRBJ2-1, with 8 bases matching TRBD2. The sequence derives from an elderly woman with acute or convalescent COVID-19. The sample consisted of peripheral blood. Here the CDR3 reads CASSDPTSGSYNEQFF. DNA for the CDR3: TGTGCCAGCAGTGACCCAACTAGCGGCTCCTACAATGAGCAGTTCTTC.